This TCR beta chain is from a study of blood T cell repertoires in COVID-19. Study context: Samples representing acute and convalescent COVID-19 were sourced from the United States, Italy and Spain.

Repertoires were generated with immunoSEQ multiplex PCR, while TCRdb's copy carries only in-frame clones and drops some. The profile shows 25,000 to 30,000 clones, 85% to 95% of them singletons. The germline V gene has CDR1 MNHEY and CDR2 SVGAGI. V was shortened by 6 bases and J by 4 bases, with 15 bases between the two germline ends. The CDR3 consists of 14 residues. This clone was picked up one time. Sequencing used peripheral blood. The TCR comes from a woman between 65 and 79 years old with COVID-19, enrolled during active disease. The chain links TRBV6-5 to TRBJ2-5; possibly TRBD1 for D (5 bases). The CDR3 sequence is CASSGRTTGETQYF. CDR3 coding DNA: TGTGCCAGCAGCGGCAGGACAACGGGAGAGACCCAGTACTTC.